This record concerns one T cell receptor (beta chain) sequence. What it binds is unknown. The data stem from a study of cytomegalovirus exposure and HLA in healthy donors. PCR amplification relied on 60 Vbeta primers (plus 13 Jbeta primers). The repertoire was sequenced with immunoSEQ multiplex PCR; TCRdb's copy has only in-frame clones and lacks some. The table includes about 220,000 clones, over 60% detected once. Study outcomes and limitations: It was 150 or so TCR beta chains that were listed as cytomegalovirus-associated. Most TCR beta V segments were productive about 90% or about 30% of the time in an earlier analysis.

Trimming removed 5 bases from V and 7 bases from J, with 17 bases in between. The germline V gene encodes CDR1 MDHEN and CDR2 SYDVKM. CDR3 length: 14 residues. This TCR was sampled from a man between 18 and 35 years old in good health and CMV-seronegative. What was sequenced was PBMCs. The rearrangement uses TRBV28 and TRBJ1-2, with D possibly TRBD1 on 6 matching bases. The CDR3: CASSPGGGVGGYTF. CDR3 nucleotide sequence: TGTGCCAGCAGTCCCGGGGGGGGCGTAGGTGGCTACACCTTC.